The T cell receptor (beta chain) described here comes from a study of T cells after yellow fever vaccination. Whole-study context: Preparation used SMART-Seq v4 Ultra Low Input for the low-cell-number fractions. General study findings and limits: Detected again after the booster were most primary-vaccination clones, at approximately 96% CD4 and approximately 85% CD8. A small share of clonotypes appeared in both CD4 and CD8 compartments.

As for this clonotype: The antigen is unknown.

V gave up 6 bases and J gave up 5 bases, with 19 bases separating them. Per germline, CDR1 DFQATT and CDR2 SNEGSKA (reference sequence). CDR3 size: 14 residues. It was through 5'RACE template switching that TCR cDNA was made, with a universal primer site and UMIs added. TCRdb passed the 5' RACE reads through MiXCR, listing each CDR3 protein once. The sample lists about 340,000 distinct CDR3 sequences, 8% to 10% occurring once. The source is a young man who received the YFV17D yellow fever vaccine. This chain joins TRBV20-1 and TRBJ1-1; TRBD1 might be the D (6 bases). The starting material was PBMCs, obtained on the day of the first yellow fever vaccination. The chain's CDR3 is CSAPYDRFWTEAFF. The CDR3 DNA is TGCAGTGCACCGTACGACAGGTTCTGGACTGAAGCTTTCTTT.